Below, 21 T cell receptor beta chains from the same sample are listed, as sequenced in a study of blood T cell repertoires in COVID-19. Sequencing was performed with immunoSEQ multiplex PCR; in TCRdb, only in-frame clones are kept and a portion is missing. There are 200,000 to 250,000 clones in the sample; around 80% occur only once, and approximately 2% lies in the top ten. Sample: PBMCs or T cells enriched from blood (not recorded which). Receptors originate from a man aged 55 to 69 who had recovered from COVID-19.

The J gene is TRBJ1-1, the V gene TRBV29-1; D is unclear. The ends were cut back, 0 bases at V and 0 bases at J, with 14 bases in the middle. The CDR3 is 16 residues long. Germline CDR1 SQVTM, CDR2 ANQGSEA. CDR3 DNA sequence: TGCAGCGTTGAAGATCGGCGGAGGCCCTTGAACACTGAAGCTTTCTTT. It is translated as CSVEDRRRPLNTEAFF.

This clone was seen a few times. This chain connects TRBV2 to TRBJ2-7; 7 nucleotides match TRBD2. The V and J ends lost 6 bases and 3 bases, in that order; junction bases with no gene match: 11. Germline-derived CDR1 and CDR2 are SNHLY and FYNNEI. This CDR3 contains 15 residues. CDR3 coding DNA: TGTGCCAGCAGCAACACCGGGGGGTTAATCTACGAGCAGTACTTC. This codes for CASSNTGGLIYEQYF.

This chain joins TRBV6-5 and TRBJ2-6, with 7 nucleotides matching TRBD1. The length of the CDR3 is 14 residues. Germline V gene data show CDR1 as MNHEY and CDR2 as SVGAGI. V dropped 5 bases and J dropped 12; count of bases not matched to a gene: 10. CDR3 region: CASSTGTATGVLTF. CDR3 coding DNA: TGTGCCAGCAGTACCGGGACAGCCACTGGCGTCCTGACTTTC.

The chain employs TRBV19 and TRBJ1-1; D gene unclear. Germline assignment: CDR1 LNHDA and CDR2 SQIVND (reference sequence). This CDR3 has 14 amino acids. V dropped 7 bases and J dropped 5 bases, with 17 bases sitting between them. CDR3 nucleotide sequence: TGTGCCAGTACCTCCCCGTTGCGGTTGACTGAAGCTTTCTTT. It is translated as CASTSPLRLTEAFF.

This clone was counted only a few times. The chain carries TRBV2 and TRBJ1-5; possible D gene TRBD1, 6 bases. Trimming left V 8 bases short and J 5 bases short, with 13 bases between. The CDR3 length is 13 residues. Germline CDR1 and CDR2: SNHLY and FYNNEI. CDR3 nucleotides: TGTGCCAGCCTCCGGGACATAGATCAGCCCCAGCATTTT. Translating gives CASLRDIDQPQHF.

The chain links TRBV3-1 (or the pseudogene TRBV3-2) to TRBJ2-3, with 9 bases identical to TRBD1. From germline, CDR1 is LGHDT and CDR2 YNNKEL (reference sequence). The CDR3 consists of 16 residues. Losses at the gene ends were 2 bases for V and 6 bases for J; bases not matched to a gene: 9. This CDR3 reads CASSQHPGQGSDTQYF. The CDR3 DNA is TGTGCCAGCAGCCAACACCCGGGACAGGGTTCGGATACGCAGTATTTT.

The chain joins TRBV24-1 to TRBJ2-5, with D possibly being TRBD2 (6 bases). Germline CDR1 is KGHDR and CDR2 is SFDVKD. The CDR3 has 14 amino acids. V was trimmed by 2 bases and J by 2 bases, leaving 8 bases between them. The CDR3 DNA follows: TGTGCCACCAGTGATTGGGGGACTCAAGAGACCCAGTACTTC. This encodes CATSDWGTQETQYF.

This chain uses TRBV6-5 with TRBJ1-5, with TRBD1 matching 8 bases. The CDR3 totals 15 residues. Germline V gene sequence: CDR1 MNHEY, CDR2 SVGAGI. The J segment lost 6 bases and the V segment lost 6 bases, leaving 10 bases of the junction unmatched. The CDR3 spells CASRPQGGGGQPQHF. In DNA form, the CDR3 reads TGTGCCAGCAGGCCACAGGGGGGTGGCGGTCAGCCCCAGCATTTT.

V is TRBV15 and J is TRBJ2-5; possibly TRBD2 for D (6 bases). The CDR3 sequence is 15 residues long. CDR1 and CDR2 from the germline V gene are LNHNV and YYDKDF (reference sequence). V gave up 1 base and J gave up 2 bases, with 11 bases separating them. In nucleotides, the CDR3 is TGTGCCACCAGCAGAGGCGCGGGGTCACAAGAGACCCAGTACTTC. This sequence encodes CATSRGAGSQETQYF.

The rearrangement uses TRBV7-9 and TRBJ2-1, with 11 bases fitting TRBD2. The CDR3 has 18 residues. CDR1 SEHNR and CDR2 FQNEAQ come from the germline V gene (reference sequence). V lost 2 bases, J lost 3 bases, and 9 bases stayed unmatched. Here the CDR3 reads CASSLRWLAGGHYNEQFF. CDR3 sequence (DNA): TGTGCCAGCAGCTTAAGATGGCTAGCGGGGGGCCACTACAATGAGCAGTTCTTC.

The gene calls are TRBV7-2 and TRBJ2-5, with TRBD1 matching over 8 bases. Looked up from germline, CDR1 is SGHTA and CDR2 is FQGNSA. V gave up 1 base and J gave up 2 bases; unmatched junction bases: 3. The CDR3 spans 15 residues. The chain's CDR3 is CASSLGQGPQETQYF. In nucleotides, the CDR3 is TGTGCCAGCAGCTTAGGACAGGGGCCTCAAGAGACCCAGTACTTC. The variable domain in full, with the rest retrieved from reference TRBV7-2 and TRBJ2-5, is GAGVSQSPSNKVTEKGKDVELRCDPISGHTALYWYRQSLGQGLEFLIYFQGNSAPDKSGLPSDRFSAERTGGSVSTLTIQRTQQEDSAVYLCASSLGQGPQETQYFGPGTRLLVL.

The rearrangement joins TRBV10-1 to TRBJ1-1, with 7 positions matching TRBD1. The CDR3 runs to 13 residues. The V gene end was trimmed by 9 bases and the J gene end by 1 base; junction bases not matched to a gene: 5. From germline, CDR1 is WNHNN and CDR2 SYGVQD (reference sequence). CDR3 nucleotide sequence: TGCGCCAGTTCGACAGGGCGGAACACTGAAGCTTTCTTT. It codes for CASSTGRNTEAFF.

The rearrangement uses TRBV6-5 and TRBJ1-4; TRBD1 is a possible D gene (6 bases). V lost 5 bases, J lost 4 bases, and 11 bases lay in between. The CDR3 covers 14 residues. Germline V lookup: CDR1 MNHEY, CDR2 SVGAGI. DNA of the CDR3: TGTGCCAGCAGTACGGCGGACAGTAATGAAAAACTGTTTTTT. Amino acid sequence: CASSTADSNEKLFF.

This clone was counted only a few times. The J gene is TRBJ2-7, the V gene TRBV23-1; possibly TRBD1 for D (5 bases). TRBV23-1 falls under the ORF class, with uncertain function. The CDR3 is 12 residues long. With 2 bases removed from V and 6 bases from J, the gap between germline ends came to 8 bases. The CDR3 here is CASSQAQGEQYF. CDR3 in DNA: TGCGCCAGCAGTCAAGCGCAGGGCGAGCAGTACTTC.

This clone has a handful of counts. CDR3 bases: TGTGCCAGCAGCTTAGGAAGGGAGGCTGAAGCTTTCTTT. Amino acids: CASSLGREAEAFF. The genes are TRBV11-1 and TRBJ1-1, with no clear D. Germline CDR1 is SGHAT and CDR2 is FQDESV (reference sequence). V was trimmed by 1 base and J by 6 bases, leaving 9 bases between them. This CDR3 has 13 amino acids.

This chain connects TRBV5-4 to TRBJ2-5; 8 bases align to TRBD1. This CDR3 comprises 15 residues. V gave up 1 base and J gave up 4 bases; unmatched junction bases: 6. Per germline, CDR1 SGHNT and CDR2 YYREEE (reference sequence). CDR3 bases: TGTGCCAGCAGCTTGTTACAGGGGGTTGGAGAGACCCAGTACTTC. This codes for CASSLLQGVGETQYF.

The J gene is TRBJ1-6, the V gene TRBV4-3; TRBD1 matches at 9 bases. This CDR3 spans 14 amino acids. Germline trimming cut 2 bases from V and 10 bases from J; bases unmatched to any gene: 3. Germline assignment: CDR1 LGHNA and CDR2 YSLEER. The CDR3 region is CASSQKTGGSPLHF. The CDR3, as DNA: TGCGCCAGCAGCCAAAAGACAGGGGGGTCACCCCTCCACTTT.

The chain joins TRBV5-1 to TRBJ1-1; 7 positions match TRBD1. The V gene end was trimmed by 0 bases and the J gene end by 2 bases; junction bases not matched to a gene: 10. There are 17 residues in the CDR3. Per germline, CDR1 SGHRS and CDR2 YFSETQ. CDR3 sequence (DNA): TGCGCCAGCAGCTTGGCCGGGGACAGATTTTTTAACACTGAAGCTTTCTTT. Protein: CASSLAGDRFFNTEAFF.

The V call is TRBV30, the J call TRBJ1-5; D is unclear. The CDR3 length is 14 residues. Germline values: CDR1 GTSNPN, CDR2 SVGIG (reference sequence). The ends were cut back, 2 bases at V and 0 bases at J, with 8 bases in the middle. CDR3 protein: CAWSRHLSNQPQHF. For the CDR3, the DNA is TGTGCCTGGAGTCGACACCTTAGCAATCAGCCCCAGCATTTT. Variable domain in full (rest from reference TRBV30 and TRBJ1-5): SQTIHQWPATLVQPVGSPLSLECTVEGTSNPNLYWYRQAAGRGLQLLFYSVGIGQISSEVPQNLSASRPQDRQFILSSKKLLLSDSGFYLCAWSRHLSNQPQHFGDGTRLSIL.

V is TRBV9 and J is TRBJ1-3; D might be TRBD1 (6 bases). CDR1 is SGDLS, CDR2 YYNGEE, per germline. CDR3 length: 16 amino acids. Trimming removed 3 bases from V and 3 bases from J, with 16 bases in between. The CDR3 loop reads CASSAGVRGSGNTIYF. Written as DNA, the CDR3 is TGTGCCAGCAGCGCCGGAGTCAGGGGCAGTGGAAACACCATATATTTT. The whole variable domain, remainder taken from reference TRBV9 and TRBJ1-3, is DSGVTQTPKHLITATGQRVTLRCSPRSGDLSVYWYQQSLDQGLQFLIQYYNGEERAKGNILERFSAQQFPDLHSELNLSSLELGDSALYFCASSAGVRGSGNTIYFGEGSWLTVV.

The chain is built from TRBV18 and TRBJ1-1; 7 positions match TRBD1. The CDR3 is made up of 14 amino acids. Germline lookup yields CDR1 KGHSH and CDR2 LQKENI. V dropped 2 bases and J dropped 3; count of bases not matched to a gene: 3. CDR3 loop: CASSPRDRDTEAFF. As DNA, the CDR3 is TGTGCCAGCTCACCAAGGGACAGAGACACTGAAGCTTTCTTT.